The subject of this entry is one TCR beta chain. This entry is derived from a study of blood T cells in healthy people across ages. Combining a sample-barcoded 5' primer with a J-beta primer mix, a second PCR ran for roughly 7 to 11 cycles. TCRdb re-called the 5' RACE reads with MiXCR, one entry per CDR3 protein. Of 750,000 to 950,000 distinct CDR3 sequences listed, roughly 29% were seen once; the top ten hold 10% to 13%. V shed 11 bases and J shed 0 bases, with 10 bases lying between them. Germline lookup yields CDR1 SEHNR and CDR2 FQNEAQ (reference sequence). The CDR3 totals 12 residues. This sample also appeared in a second study, on T cells of mothers and their children. According to that study: Each child contributed around 3 million TCR beta CDR3 reads, while each mother contributed over 8 million.

The sequenced sample was blood. The clonotype was recovered from a middle-aged woman in good health. The chain employs TRBV7-9 and TRBJ1-1; no firm D call. The CDR3: CAGHRVNTEAFF. The DNA for the CDR3 is TGTGCCGGCCATCGAGTGAACACTGAAGCTTTCTTT.